These T cell receptor beta chains were read from a single sample in a study of T-cell reconstitution after alpha-beta-depleted transplantation in children. MiXCR, applied by TCRdb to the PCR reads, yields one record per CDR3 protein. The repertoire has more than 150,000 distinct CDR3 sequences, roughly 15% of them found once; the top ten carry around 13%. This specimen was PBMCs from the stem cell graft donor, taken from the stem cell graft. These receptors all stem from a human donor who donated a stem cell graft to a child with acute lymphoblastic leukemia. CDR3s include the opening cysteine and the closing phenylalanine or tryptophan. Each record gives: CDR3 DNA, CDR3 protein, clone size, J gene, D gene, V gene. A D gene is named only where the DNA matches it firmly. Clone size is shown for a subset of rows, as once, few, many or a class of expanded clone.

cdr3_nt: TGTGCCAGCAGTTTAGGGGGGGACACAGATACGCAGTATTTT; cdr3_aa: CASSLGGDTDTQYF; clone_size: many; j_call: TRBJ2-3; d_call: TRBD2; v_call: TRBV28
cdr3_nt: TGCGCCAGCAGCTCGTACATAGATACGCAGTATTTT; cdr3_aa: CASSSYIDTQYF; clone_size: NA; j_call: TRBJ2-3; d_call: NA; v_call: TRBV5-1
cdr3_nt: TGCGCCAGCAGTGACAGGGATTATGGAAACACCATATATTTT; cdr3_aa: CASSDRDYGNTIYF; clone_size: NA; j_call: TRBJ1-3; d_call: NA; v_call: TRBV10-2
cdr3_nt: TGTGCCAGCAGCTTAGTGGGACAGGGGTCCCTCAATGAGCAGTTCTTC; cdr3_aa: CASSLVGQGSLNEQFF; clone_size: NA; j_call: TRBJ2-1; d_call: TRBD1; v_call: TRBV11-2
cdr3_nt: TGTGCCAGCAGTTTGTTTGGGGGGTTAGCCACGTACAATGAGCAGTTCTTC; cdr3_aa: CASSLFGGLATYNEQFF; clone_size: many; j_call: TRBJ2-1; d_call: NA; v_call: TRBV27
cdr3_nt: TGTGCCAGCAGTTACTCATGGGGGAACTATGGCTACACCTTC; cdr3_aa: CASSYSWGNYGYTF; clone_size: many; j_call: TRBJ1-2; d_call: NA; v_call: TRBV6-5
cdr3_nt: TGTGCCAGCAGCGGTCCCGGGACTAGCCCCGGGGAGCTGTTTTTT; cdr3_aa: CASSGPGTSPGELFF; clone_size: many; j_call: TRBJ2-2; d_call: TRBD2; v_call: TRBV7-9
cdr3_nt: TGCAGCGTGCTGGGCCCGGAGACCCAGTACTTC; cdr3_aa: CSVLGPETQYF; clone_size: few; j_call: TRBJ2-5; d_call: NA; v_call: TRBV29-1
cdr3_nt: TGCAGCGTTGGAGACACGGGGGAGACCCAGTACTTC; cdr3_aa: CSVGDTGETQYF; clone_size: NA; j_call: TRBJ2-5; d_call: NA; v_call: TRBV29-1
cdr3_nt: TGTGCCAGCAGCTTCACGGGAGCGTCCTACAATGAGCAGTTCTTC; cdr3_aa: CASSFTGASYNEQFF; clone_size: many; j_call: TRBJ2-1; d_call: NA; v_call: TRBV7-6
cdr3_nt: TGCAGTGCTAGAGCGGGTATATACTCCGGGAGCTACAATGAGCAGTTCTTC; cdr3_aa: CSARAGIYSGSYNEQFF; clone_size: NA; j_call: TRBJ2-1; d_call: NA; v_call: TRBV20-1
cdr3_nt: TGTGCCAGCCTCCAAGACAGGGAGTACACTGAAGCTTTCTTT; cdr3_aa: CASLQDREYTEAFF; clone_size: NA; j_call: TRBJ1-1; d_call: TRBD1; v_call: TRBV6-5
cdr3_nt: TGTGCCAGCTCATCGTCGCGTGGACGGGAGAGGGCCTACGAGCAGTACTTC; cdr3_aa: CASSSSRGRERAYEQYF; clone_size: NA; j_call: TRBJ2-7; d_call: NA; v_call: TRBV18
cdr3_nt: TGTGCCAGCAGCTTAGGTCTGTACGGGGCCACGGGGACAGATACGCAGTATTTT; cdr3_aa: CASSLGLYGATGTDTQYF; clone_size: few; j_call: TRBJ2-3; d_call: NA; v_call: TRBV7-8
cdr3_nt: TGTGCCACCCTAGGACAGAACACAGATACGCAGTATTTT; cdr3_aa: CATLGQNTDTQYF; clone_size: many; j_call: TRBJ2-3; d_call: NA; v_call: TRBV28
cdr3_nt: TGCGCCAGCAGCTTTGACAACATAGCGGGAGGGGGGTACAATGAGCAGTTCTTC; cdr3_aa: CASSFDNIAGGGYNEQFF; clone_size: many; j_call: TRBJ2-1; d_call: TRBD2; v_call: TRBV5-1
cdr3_nt: TGCAGCGTTATGGAACGGATAAACACCGGGGAGCTGTTTTTT; cdr3_aa: CSVMERINTGELFF; clone_size: many; j_call: TRBJ2-2; d_call: NA; v_call: TRBV29-1
cdr3_nt: TGTGCCAGCAGTGAGGCCGGGACAGGGATTTTGTATGGCTACACCTTC; cdr3_aa: CASSEAGTGILYGYTF; clone_size: many; j_call: TRBJ1-2; d_call: TRBD1; v_call: TRBV25-1
cdr3_nt: TGCAGCGTTGAAAGGGGTAATAGGGATACGCAGTATTTT; cdr3_aa: CSVERGNRDTQYF; clone_size: NA; j_call: TRBJ2-3; d_call: NA; v_call: TRBV29-1
cdr3_nt: TGCAGTGCTATTAAGGGAACAGATACGCAGTATTTT; cdr3_aa: CSAIKGTDTQYF; clone_size: many; j_call: TRBJ2-3; d_call: NA; v_call: TRBV20-1
cdr3_nt: TGTGCCAGCAGTGACAGGGTAATCAGTTACGAGCAGTACTTC; cdr3_aa: CASSDRVISYEQYF; clone_size: many; j_call: TRBJ2-7; d_call: TRBD1; v_call: TRBV12-3/TRBV12-4
cdr3_nt: TGTGCCTGGAGTCCCACTAGCGCAGAGCAGTTCTTC; cdr3_aa: CAWSPTSAEQFF; clone_size: NA; j_call: TRBJ2-1; d_call: TRBD2; v_call: TRBV30
cdr3_nt: TGTGCCAGCAGTTTCCGTAGCGGGGACTACAATGAGCAGTTCTTC; cdr3_aa: CASSFRSGDYNEQFF; clone_size: many; j_call: TRBJ2-1; d_call: TRBD2; v_call: TRBV12-3/TRBV12-4
cdr3_nt: TGCGCCAGCAGCTTGGTGGGGATGTCTATGAGTGGCTACACCTTC; cdr3_aa: CASSLVGMSMSGYTF; clone_size: NA; j_call: TRBJ1-2; d_call: NA; v_call: TRBV5-1
cdr3_nt: TGTGCCATCAGAAGGACAGGGAACTACGAGCAGTACTTC; cdr3_aa: CAIRRTGNYEQYF; clone_size: many; j_call: TRBJ2-7; d_call: TRBD1; v_call: TRBV10-3
cdr3_nt: TGCAGTGCTAGAGAGAAAAGGTCCTCATACTACAATGAGCAGTTCTTC; cdr3_aa: CSAREKRSSYYNEQFF; clone_size: few; j_call: TRBJ2-1; d_call: NA; v_call: TRBV20-1
cdr3_nt: TGTGCCAGCAGCTTTCTAGAGGGACACAGGAACACTGAAGCTTTCTTT; cdr3_aa: CASSFLEGHRNTEAFF; clone_size: many; j_call: TRBJ1-1; d_call: NA; v_call: TRBV7-6
cdr3_nt: TGTGCCAGCAGTACCTCCAGGGGGAGCGGGGAGCTGTTTTTT; cdr3_aa: CASSTSRGSGELFF; clone_size: many; j_call: TRBJ2-2; d_call: TRBD1; v_call: TRBV27
cdr3_nt: TGTGCCACCAGCAGTCAGATGAACACTGAAGCTTTCTTT; cdr3_aa: CATSSQMNTEAFF; clone_size: many; j_call: TRBJ1-1; d_call: NA; v_call: TRBV15
cdr3_nt: TGCGCCAGCAGCCAAGTTAAGTATCTTCGCACCGGGGAGCTGTTTTTT; cdr3_aa: CASSQVKYLRTGELFF; clone_size: many; j_call: TRBJ2-2; d_call: NA; v_call: TRBV4-1
cdr3_nt: TGCGCCAGCAGCTTGGCCTGGGCAGGAGACTACAATGAGCAGTTCTTC; cdr3_aa: CASSLAWAGDYNEQFF; clone_size: many; j_call: TRBJ2-1; d_call: NA; v_call: TRBV5-1
cdr3_nt: TGCGCCAGCAGCCAAGTCTCTAGCGGGGGGGAGACCCAGTACTTC; cdr3_aa: CASSQVSSGGETQYF; clone_size: many; j_call: TRBJ2-5; d_call: TRBD2; v_call: TRBV4-1
cdr3_nt: TGCAGCGTTGACGGCGCGTCTAGCACAGATACGCAGTATTTT; cdr3_aa: CSVDGASSTDTQYF; clone_size: many; j_call: TRBJ2-3; d_call: NA; v_call: TRBV29-1
cdr3_nt: TGCGCCAGCAGCTTCCAGGGGGCGTCGGATCGTCACACTGAAGCTTTCTTT; cdr3_aa: CASSFQGASDRHTEAFF; clone_size: many; j_call: TRBJ1-1; d_call: TRBD1; v_call: TRBV5-1
cdr3_nt: TGTGCCAGCAGTCCCCCCGAAGTGGGAGATACGCAGTATTTT; cdr3_aa: CASSPPEVGDTQYF; clone_size: many; j_call: TRBJ2-3; d_call: NA; v_call: TRBV12-3/TRBV12-4
cdr3_nt: TGTGCCAGCAGTGAGGCAGGGACCACAGATACGCAGTATTTT; cdr3_aa: CASSEAGTTDTQYF; clone_size: many; j_call: TRBJ2-3; d_call: NA; v_call: TRBV6-1